The 9 T cell receptor beta chains listed next were all sequenced from one sample in a study of OX40 agonist ivuxolimab in advanced cancers. Libraries were prepared by immunoSEQ multiplex PCR; TCRdb keeps only in-frame clonotypes and omits some of them. The table has 30,000 to 35,000 clones, roughly 89% seen once. Sequences were derived from CD4+ or CD8+ T cells sorted from blood, sampled in a trial of the OX40 agonist ivuxolimab. These receptors all stem from an adult with an advanced solid tumor such as melanoma, head and neck, liver or kidney cancer.

This chain joins TRBV30 and TRBJ1-1; D gene uncertain. Deletions cut 1 base from V and 1 base from J, with 4 bases between. The germline CDR1 and CDR2 sequences are GTSNPN and SVGIG (reference sequence). CDR3 length: 12 amino acids. The CDR3, as DNA: TGTGCCTGGAGTGCCGGGAACACTGAAGCTTTCTTT. Its translation is CAWSAGNTEAFF.

The chain is built from TRBV6-1 and TRBJ2-7; TRBD1 agrees at 9 bases. Trimming cost V 11 bases and J 0 bases; bases outside gene matches: 5. Per germline, CDR1 MNHNS and CDR2 SASEGT. This CDR3 is built from 13 residues. In nucleotides, the CDR3 is TGTGCCGCCAAGGACAGGGGCTCCTACGAGCAGTACTTC. It is translated as CAAKDRGSYEQYF.

This clone was detected once. The chain combines TRBV7-6 with TRBJ2-2; D unresolved. This CDR3 region has 12 residues. V was trimmed by 5 bases and J by 5 bases, leaving 6 bases between them. Germline CDR1 and CDR2: SGHVS and FNYEAQ. The CDR3 spells CASSVITGELFF. The CDR3 bases are TGTGCCAGCAGCGTTATAACCGGGGAGCTGTTTTTT.

This clone was counted between two and nine times. The CDR3: CASSRTGSTDTQYF. CDR3 in DNA: TGTGCCAGCAGCCGGACAGGCAGCACAGATACGCAGTATTTT. V and J are TRBV16 and TRBJ2-3, with 7 bases lining up with TRBD1. Per germline, CDR1 KGHSY and CDR2 FQNENV. Trimming removed 4 bases from V and 0 bases from J; junction bases left unmatched: 1. This CDR3 spans 14 amino acids.

In its sample, this clone was seen once. This chain links TRBV6-5 with TRBJ1-1; D not resolved. CDR3 length: 10 residues. V lost 10 bases to trimming and J lost 7 bases, with 10 bases between them. CDR1 is MNHEY and CDR2 is SVGAGI in the germline V gene. The CDR3 region is CATLGIEAFF. Here the CDR3 DNA reads TGTGCCACCCTGGGGATTGAAGCTTTCTTT.

The chain has TRBV18 and TRBJ1-6, with D perhaps matching TRBD1 (5 bases). V lost 3 bases and J 3 bases, leaving 18 bases between the germline ends. This CDR3 contains 18 residues. Germline CDR1 and CDR2: KGHSH and LQKENI. As DNA, the CDR3 is TGTGCCAGCTCACCGGGGATCGGCAGGGCGGACTATAATTCACCCCTCCACTTT. It is translated as CASSPGIGRADYNSPLHF.

The genes are TRBV6-5 and TRBJ2-3, with D uncertain. CDR1 and CDR2 from the germline V gene are MNHEY and SVGAGI. CDR3 length: 14 residues. The V gene lost 0 bases and the J gene lost 10 bases, with 14 bases spanning the gap. The CDR3 DNA reads TGTGCCAGCAGTTACTCGGGTCCCGTCAGAGCGCAGTATTTT. This translates into CASSYSGPVRAQYF.

The gene calls are TRBV19 and TRBJ2-1; D is unresolved. V dropped 3 bases and J dropped 6 bases, with 9 bases sitting between them. The CDR3 is 13 amino acids. Looked up from germline, CDR1 is LNHDA and CDR2 is SQIVND (reference sequence). CDR3 coding DNA: TGTGCCAGTAGTATCAATTTGGTCAATGAGCAGTTCTTC. It translates to CASSINLVNEQFF.

Only a few counts were recorded for this clone. V and J are TRBV5-6 and TRBJ2-7, with D possibly matching TRBD2 (5 bases). Germline V gene data show CDR1 as SGHDT and CDR2 as YYEEEE. This CDR3 has 14 amino acids. Trimming removed 1 base at V and 3 bases at J, with 11 bases between. CDR3 protein: CASSLSGSYYEQYF. CDR3 in DNA: TGTGCCAGCAGCTTGAGCGGCAGCTACTACGAGCAGTACTTC.